This T cell receptor beta chain was sequenced for a study of blood T cell repertoires in COVID-19. Measured with immunoSEQ multiplex PCR; TCRdb has only the in-frame clones, and not every one. This table holds over 85,000 clones, 88% found once. The V end lost 1 base, the J end lost 4 bases, and 7 bases lay between the germline ends. There are 13 residues in the CDR3. CDR1 is LGHNA and CDR2 is YNFKEQ in the germline V gene. Sequencing was done on a sample of peripheral blood. The genes are TRBV4-2 and TRBJ1-2, with no clear D. This TCR came from a woman aged 45-65 years with acute or convalescent COVID-19. The CDR3 coding sequence is TGTGCCAGCAGCCAAGGGACTAGCTATGGCTACACCTTC. Amino acid sequence: CASSQGTSYGYTF.